This TCR beta chain was recorded in a study of graft-versus-host responses after intestinal transplantation. Whole-study context: All recipients were transplanted with multivisceral, liver-intestinal, or isolated intestinal grafts. The whole recipient group had anti-thymocyte globulin induction followed by tacrolimus and steroids for two to three years.

Measured with immunoSEQ multiplex PCR; TCRdb has only the in-frame clones, and not every one. The sample carries about 98,000 clones, around 86% recorded once. Trimming pared 3 bases from V and 0 bases from J, leaving 8 bases between. This CDR3 is 15 amino acids long. Germline V lookup: CDR1 MDHEN, CDR2 SYDVKM. Turning to this clone: No antigen is known for it.

Findings and caveats of the study: Ileal or blood samples showed some GvH clones first, and such clones were also found in recipient marrow. The study associated peak circulating GvH clone levels with early post-transplant HvG declines.

This chain connects TRBV28 to TRBJ2-2; TRBD1 might be the D (5 bases). The source of this sequence is a human patient who received an intestinal transplant, so some T cells may come from the graft donor. Sample: PBMCs, taken 255 days after intestinal transplant. The CDR3 bases are TGTGCCAGCAGTTTGCTGACAGCGAACACCGGGGAGCTGTTTTTT. Translated, it gives CASSLLTANTGELFF.